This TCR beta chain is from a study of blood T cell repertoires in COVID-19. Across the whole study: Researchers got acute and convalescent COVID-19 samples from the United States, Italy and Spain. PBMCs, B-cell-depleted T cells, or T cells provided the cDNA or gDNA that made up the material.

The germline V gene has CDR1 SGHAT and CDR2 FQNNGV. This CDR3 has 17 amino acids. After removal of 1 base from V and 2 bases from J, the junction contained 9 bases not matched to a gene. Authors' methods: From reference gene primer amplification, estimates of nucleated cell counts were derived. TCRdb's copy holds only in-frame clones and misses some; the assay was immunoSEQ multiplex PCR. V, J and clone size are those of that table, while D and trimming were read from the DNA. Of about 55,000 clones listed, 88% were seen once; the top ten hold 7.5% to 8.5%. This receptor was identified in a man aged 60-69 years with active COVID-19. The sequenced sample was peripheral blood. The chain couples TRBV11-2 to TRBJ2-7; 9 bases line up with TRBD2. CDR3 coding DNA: TGTGCCAGCAGCTTAGCGCTCAGCGGGAGGCAACCCTACGAGCAGTACTTC. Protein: CASSLALSGRQPYEQYF.